The T cell receptor (beta chain) under discussion was sequenced for a study of beta chain features in type 1 diabetes listed by TCRdb under 2018. About the study as a whole: Mean age, gender distribution, total cell number and subset yield were not different between patients and healthy donors. Whereas all 30 or so donors provided naive and central memory subsets, regulatory and stem cell-like memory subsets were isolated from just 8 patients and about 8 healthy donors. Across all samples, some 100,000,000 sorted cells were examined, and cell number per subset correlated strongly with RNA yield. In the study, TCRB repertoires of sorted circulating CD4+ T cell subsets from recently diagnosed type 1 diabetes patients were compared with those of matched healthy donors. The paper's findings and limits, for the study overall: PCR may preferentially amplify shorter templates, but because patient and control samples were amplified and corrected together, any resulting skew would affect both groups equally. Because the HLA sub-analyses included only small numbers of individuals, any influence of HLA type on TCRB rearrangement was left unresolved. The naive, central memory and regulatory TCRB repertoires appeared to resemble one another more closely among patients than among healthy donors. Fewer insertions and more nucleotide deletions at VDJ recombination sites were observed in patients with type 1 diabetes, implying thymic rearrangement abnormalities. Sequencing cDNA rather than genomic DNA could over-represent highly expressing activated cells, although activation and CD3 levels did not differ between groups. In all four CD4+ subsets, TCRB CDR3 length was moderately but significantly shorter in type 1 diabetes patients.

Trimming removed 0 bases from V and 6 bases from J, leaving 2 bases between the germline ends. The germline V gene gives CDR1 as SGHRS and CDR2 as YFSETQ. Reading from cysteine to phenylalanine, the CDR3 counts 11 amino acids. This entry keeps only the CDR3 DNA: 33 bases, framed from base 1. This clone was recorded a few times. What this receptor recognizes is not known. Base qualities are not at hand, and no much larger clone is one base apart. The sample has other DNA sequences that encode this CDR3 too. Each donor gave one peripheral blood draw, averaging about 100 mL, which was collected into heparinised tubes. Naive, central memory, regulatory and stem cell-like memory CD4+ T cells were sorted on a BD FACSAria II using a panel including CD45RO, CCR7, CD25, CD127, CD95 and CD27. Every sorted population had a purity above 98%. PBMCs were separated immediately by Lymphoprep density gradient centrifugation and were stained directly, without being cultured. So that batch effects would be minimized, each experiment stained and sorted samples in pairs, pairing one healthy donor with one patient.

The High Capacity cDNA Reverse Transcription Kit was used to reverse transcribe all of the isolated RNA, meaning that expressed TCRB transcripts were what got sequenced. Naive, central memory and regulatory T cell samples underwent deep immunoSEQ sequencing, averaging about 3.57 million total reads per sample. After sorted cells were lysed in RLT buffer, RNA was extracted with DNase-treated RNeasy Micro or Mini kits, with the choice depending on cell number. To prevent cross-contamination, every cell subset was processed on its own, while patient and healthy donor samples were processed together. Using the immunoSEQ multiplex PCR, TCRB sequences were amplified from cDNA into 87-bp fragments spanning the CDR3 region. Sequencing of the amplicons was performed on the Illumina HiSeq platform. As for how the authors treated the data: Synthetic template baselines were used to correct PCR bias computationally, reads within Hamming distance 2 were collapsed, and singletons that could not be merged were discarded. By aligning reads against IMGT, V, D and J genes, CDR3 length, and insertions or deletions at six rearrangement sites were assigned. Within each subset, clonotype counts were normalized to sorted cell number, after which true diversity and Gini coefficients were computed with the tcR R package. The overlap coefficient, calculated on TCRB nucleotide sequences, was used to measure repertoire sharing. As a proxy for the pre-selection repertoire, out-of-frame TCRB sequences from naive cells were analyzed. TCRdb holds this immuneACCESS table with in-frame rearrangements only. Some clones are missing; in checked studies, unresolved V genes explain under half, and the rest has no known cause. The D gene and trimming were derived from the DNA, and the V and J assignments and clone size from that table. In this sample the table shows approximately 250,000 clones, about a sixth of which occur a single time. Less than 0.09% of the sample rests with the top ten.

In this chain, TRBV5-1 is recombined with TRBJ2-3; no D gene call is confident. Sample: naive CD4+ T cells from blood. Reading the label with the study, this specimen's cell subset or site is: true naive CD4+ T cells. The TCR sequence derives from a young man with type 1 diabetes. The CDR3 reads as follows: CASSLADTQYF. The nucleotide sequence is given as TGCGCCAGCAGCTTGGCCGATACGCAGTATTTT.